These T cell receptor beta chains were read from a single sample in a study of blood T cell dynamics during melanoma immunotherapy. Sequencing was performed with immunoSEQ multiplex PCR; in TCRdb, only in-frame clones are kept and a portion is missing. The sample holds 15,000 or so clones, 70% to 90% seen once. The sequences come from blood, collected from a patient treated with checkpoint blockade. These receptors were collected from a human donor with melanoma. Both conserved end residues are part of each CDR3. D genes are given only for firm matches. Where a row states a size, it is once, few, many or the class of an expanded clone; other rows omit it.

>NA|once|TRBJ1-4|TRBV5-1
TGCGCCAGCAGCTTGGCCGGGGCAGGTATTGAAAAACTGTTTTTT
CASSLAGAGIEKLFF
>NA|NA|TRBJ1-5|TRBV7-8
TGTGCCAGCAGCTTGGGGACGGGCAATCAGCCCCAGCATTTT
CASSLGTGNQPQHF
>NA|NA|TRBJ2-7|TRBV30
TGTGCCTGGAGTTTGACGGGCAAGCAGTACTTC
CAWSLTGKQYF
>NA|NA|TRBJ2-7|TRBV6-6
TGTGCCAGCAAACAAATGGCGAGCGGAGGCTACGAGCAGTACTTC
CASKQMASGGYEQYF
>NA|once|TRBJ2-1|TRBV7-8
TGTGCCAGCAGCTTAGGTGCCTCGAGCTCCTACAATGAGCAGTTCTTC
CASSLGASSSYNEQFF
>NA|NA|TRBJ1-5|TRBV28
TGTGCCAGCAGTTCCAGACAGTACAATCAGCCCCAGCATTTT
CASSSRQYNQPQHF
>TRBD2|NA|TRBJ2-7|TRBV5-4
TGTGCCAGCAGCTTGACTAGCGGTGCCTACGAGCAGTACTTC
CASSLTSGAYEQYF
>TRBD2|NA|TRBJ2-5|TRBV29-1
TGCAGCGTTGAAGGGATAGCGGGAGACTGGGGGACCCAGTACTTC
CSVEGIAGDWGTQYF
>NA|once|TRBJ2-7|TRBV5-1
TGCGCCAGCAGCGGAGGTAGGCAGGCGTACGAGCAGTACTTC
CASSGGRQAYEQYF
>NA|NA|TRBJ2-7|TRBV7-9
TGTGCCAGCAGCTTAAACCCTACACTCGGGGAGCAGTACTTC
CASSLNPTLGEQYF
>NA|NA|TRBJ2-2|TRBV6-6
TGTGCCAGCAGCCTACTCGGGGATGCTGCCGGGGAGCTGTTTTTT
CASSLLGDAAGELFF
>TRBD2|once|TRBJ2-3|TRBV4-3
TGCGCCAGCAGCCAAGCCCCGCCGGGACTACGCACAGATACGCAGTATTTT
CASSQAPPGLRTDTQYF
>TRBD2|NA|TRBJ2-4|TRBV11-1
TGTGCCAGCAGCTCAGTGGGACTAGCGGGACCCAAAAACATTCAGTACTTC
CASSSVGLAGPKNIQYF
>NA|NA|TRBJ2-7|TRBV7-9
TGTGCCAGCAGCCTGCTCGGGGCGGGGTACCCCTCCGAGCAGTACTTC
CASSLLGAGYPSEQYF
>NA|few|TRBJ2-7|TRBV2
TGTGCCAGCAGTGAAGATGGCAGTATAGTGTACGAGCAGTACTTC
CASSEDGSIVYEQYF
>TRBD1|NA|TRBJ2-2|TRBV2
TGTGCCAGCAAGCGGGACAGGGGCGACACCGGGGAGCTGTTTTTT
CASKRDRGDTGELFF
>NA|NA|TRBJ1-3|TRBV10-3
TGTGCCATCAACGGTGGTTCTGGAAACACCATATATTTT
CAINGGSGNTIYF
>NA|NA|TRBJ2-1|TRBV28
TGTGCCAGCAGTTTCCGGGGTAGGGAGGAGCATGAGCAGTTCTTC
CASSFRGREEHEQFF
>TRBD1|NA|TRBJ2-6|TRBV7-9
TGTGCCAGCAGCTCACCCCGCAGGGGGACCTCTGGGGCCAACGTCCTGACTTTC
CASSSPRRGTSGANVLTF
>TRBD1|NA|TRBJ1-1|TRBV19
TGTGCCAGTAGTATCGGGACAGCCTCGAACACTGAAGCTTTCTTT
CASSIGTASNTEAFF
>NA|few|TRBJ1-2|TRBV30
TGTGCCTGGAGTGTGAACTACGGCTACACCTTC
CAWSVNYGYTF
>NA|NA|TRBJ2-3|TRBV7-9
TGTGCCTCCAGGTTGGAGCCTGGGGGTACGCAGTATTTT
CASRLEPGGTQYF
>TRBD1|NA|TRBJ1-1|TRBV28
TGTGCCAGCAGATCAGGGGGTGAGGGCACTGAAGCTTTCTTT
CASRSGGEGTEAFF
>NA|NA|TRBJ1-1|TRBV19
TGTGCCAGTAGTAAGGGCACTGAAGCTTTCTTT
CASSKGTEAFF
>NA|NA|TRBJ2-3|TRBV15
TGTGCCACCAGCAGCACCGGGACCTTTTCCGATACGCAGTATTTT
CATSSTGTFSDTQYF
>NA|few|TRBJ1-1|TRBV27
TGTGCCAGCAGTTTGGGGGTTGGGACTGAAGCTTTCTTT
CASSLGVGTEAFF
>NA|NA|TRBJ1-3|TRBV6-5
TGTGCCAGCAGTCCGAATAGGGGGGGAAACACCATATATTTT
CASSPNRGGNTIYF
>NA|once|TRBJ1-3|TRBV30
TGTGCCTGGAGGGGGTGGAACACCATATATTTT
CAWRGWNTIYF
>TRBD1|NA|TRBJ2-1|TRBV19
TGTGCCAGTAGGTTTCTTGGGGACAGGGGCACTAATGAGCAGTTCTTC
CASRFLGDRGTNEQFF
>TRBD2|NA|TRBJ2-7|TRBV6-5
TGTGCCAGCAGTTACTCGGCTAGCGGGAGGTACGAGCAGTACTTC
CASSYSASGRYEQYF
>NA|NA|TRBJ2-1|TRBV28
TGTGCCAGCTGTGCGGGAATGACCTACAATGAGCAGTTCTTC
CASCAGMTYNEQFF
>TRBD2|NA|TRBJ2-1|TRBV9
TGTGCCAGCAGCGTAAGCCAGCGGGGCTACAATGAGCAGTTCTTC
CASSVSQRGYNEQFF
>NA|NA|TRBJ1-2|TRBV5-5
TGTGCCAGCAGCCGGTCTGGGGACTATGGCTACACCTTC
CASSRSGDYGYTF
>NA|NA|TRBJ2-7|TRBV28
TGTGCCGTCACAGGGTTTTACGAGCAGTACTTC
CAVTGFYEQYF
>TRBD1|NA|TRBJ2-2|TRBV7-2
TGTGCCAGCAGCCAGGGGGCCAGGGGGCTCGGCGGGGAGCTGTTTTTT
CASSQGARGLGGELFF
>NA|NA|TRBJ1-5|TRBV18
TGTGCCAGCTCACCTTTGGGAGATCAGCCCCAGCATTTT
CASSPLGDQPQHF
>NA|NA|TRBJ1-3|TRBV18
TGTGCCAGCTCACCAAAGGAGTTCGGGGTTACCTCTGGAAACACCATATATTTT
CASSPKEFGVTSGNTIYF
>NA|NA|TRBJ1-5|TRBV5-4
TGTGCCAGCAGCTTGAGCCCGGGGTCAGGTCAGCCCCAGCATTTT
CASSLSPGSGQPQHF
>TRBD1|NA|TRBJ1-3|TRBV5-5
TGTGCCAGCAGCACTCGACAGGGAACGGGAAACACCATATATTTT
CASSTRQGTGNTIYF
>NA|NA|TRBJ2-7|TRBV28
TGTGCCAGCACTCGACCCGGGTCCTACGAGCAGTACTTC
CASTRPGSYEQYF
>NA|NA|TRBJ1-2|TRBV27
TGTGCCAGCAGTTTCAGGGAAAATTATGGCTACACCTTC
CASSFRENYGYTF
>NA|NA|TRBJ2-2|TRBV2
TGTGCCAGCAACAAGGACTTATCCACCGGGGAGCTGTTTTTT
CASNKDLSTGELFF
>NA|once|TRBJ2-1|TRBV15
TGTGCCACCAGCCCCCGTCTAGACAATGAGCAGTTCTTC
CATSPRLDNEQFF
>TRBD2|NA|TRBJ2-1|TRBV7-9
TGTGCCAGCAGCGACCTTTTAGCGGGAGGTTCCAATGAGCAGTTCTTC
CASSDLLAGGSNEQFF
>NA|NA|TRBJ2-7|TRBV18
TGTGCCAGCTCACCACCGACGAGGGTCGAGCAGTACTTC
CASSPPTRVEQYF
>NA|NA|TRBJ2-2|TRBV5-1
TGCGCCAGCAGCTTGGGGAGGCCGCCCGGGGAGCTGTTTTTT
CASSLGRPPGELFF
>NA|NA|TRBJ2-7|TRBV18
TGTGCCAGCTCATCCTCCCACGAGCAGTACTTC
CASSSSHEQYF
>NA|NA|TRBJ2-3|TRBV5-1
TGCGCCAGCAGCTTGGTCTCGGGCACAGATACGCAGTATTTT
CASSLVSGTDTQYF
>NA|NA|TRBJ1-3|TRBV28
TGTGCCAGCAGTCGGGGTGGAAACACCATATATTTT
CASSRGGNTIYF
>TRBD1|NA|TRBJ2-2|TRBV6-5
TGTGCCAGCAGTTACCGACAGGGGGGCGGGGAGCTGTTTTTT
CASSYRQGGGELFF